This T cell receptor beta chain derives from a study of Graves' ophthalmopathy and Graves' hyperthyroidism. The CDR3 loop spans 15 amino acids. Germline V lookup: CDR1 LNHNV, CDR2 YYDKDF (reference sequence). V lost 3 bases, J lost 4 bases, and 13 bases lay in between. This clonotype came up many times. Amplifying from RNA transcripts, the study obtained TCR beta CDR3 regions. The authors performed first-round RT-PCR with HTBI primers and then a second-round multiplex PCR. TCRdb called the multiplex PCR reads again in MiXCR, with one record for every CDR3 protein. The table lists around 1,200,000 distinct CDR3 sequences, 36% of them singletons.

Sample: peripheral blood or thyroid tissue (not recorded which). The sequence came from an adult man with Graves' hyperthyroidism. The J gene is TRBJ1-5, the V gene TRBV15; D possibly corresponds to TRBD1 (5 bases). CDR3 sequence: CATSSYQGGNQPQHF. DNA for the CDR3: TGTGCCACCAGCAGTTACCAGGGAGGGAATCAGCCCCAGCATTTT.